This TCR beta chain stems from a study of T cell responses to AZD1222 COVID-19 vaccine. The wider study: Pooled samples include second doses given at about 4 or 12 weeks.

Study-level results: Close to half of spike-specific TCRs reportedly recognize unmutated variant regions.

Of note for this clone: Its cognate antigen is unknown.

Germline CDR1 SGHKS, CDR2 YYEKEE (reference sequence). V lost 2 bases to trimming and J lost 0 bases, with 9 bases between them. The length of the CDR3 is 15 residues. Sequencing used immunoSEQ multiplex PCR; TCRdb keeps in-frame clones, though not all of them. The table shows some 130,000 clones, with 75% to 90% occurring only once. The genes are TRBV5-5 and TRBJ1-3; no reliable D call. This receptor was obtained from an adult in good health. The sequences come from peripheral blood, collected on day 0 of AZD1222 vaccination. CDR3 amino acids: CASSLGPNSGNTIYF. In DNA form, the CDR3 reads TGTGCCAGCAGCTTAGGGCCCAACTCTGGAAACACCATATATTTT.